Ten or more counts support the clone carrying this T cell receptor (beta chain). Its antigen is undetermined. This sample was included in a study of T cell repertoires in cytomegalovirus infection. Points from the study as a whole: Using cumulative public TCR beta family frequency, the authors identified those who carried CMV together with the relevant HLA.

V lost 10 bases and J lost 5, with 8 bases in between. Germline CDR1 SEHNR, CDR2 FQNEAQ (reference sequence). The CDR3 is 11 residues long. TCRdb redid the calling of the reads with MiXCR, one entry per CDR3 protein. The table has hundreds of thousands of distinct CDR3 sequences, roughly 24% seen once. Sequenced input: CD8+ T cells from PBMCs. This sequence was found in a human donor in good health (CMV status not recorded). Some clones in this sample may be carry-over from other donors' samples. This chain uses TRBV7-9 with TRBJ2-2; the D is unclear. CDR3 in DNA: TGTGCCACCTGGGGTACCGGGGAGCTGTTTTTT. Encoded protein: CATWGTGELFF.